Below are 14 T cell receptor beta chains sequenced from a single sample in a study of blood T cell repertoires in COVID-19. Sequencing was performed with immunoSEQ multiplex PCR; in TCRdb, only in-frame clones are kept and a portion is missing. Of some 72,000 clones listed, 65% to 85% are singletons. The sample consisted of peripheral blood. The source of these receptors is a man in his fifties or sixties with COVID-19, enrolled during active disease.

J is TRBJ2-3 and V is TRBV7-3, with D possibly TRBD1 on 5 matching bases. The CDR3 totals 15 residues. Germline V gives CDR1 SGHTA, CDR2 FQGTGA. Trimming left V 2 bases short and J 3 bases short, with 12 bases between. CDR3 region: CASSLAQTVTDTQYF. CDR3 nucleotide sequence: TGTGCCAGCAGCTTAGCCCAGACAGTAACAGATACGCAGTATTTT. Full variable domain (outside the CDR3, taken from reference TRBV7-3 and TRBJ2-3): GAGVSQTPSNKVTEKGKYVELRCDPISGHTALYWYRQSLGQGPEFLIYFQGTGAADDSGLPNDRFFAVRPEGSVSTLKIQRTERGDSAVYLCASSLAQTVTDTQYFGPGTRLTVL.

The rearrangement links TRBV14 to TRBJ2-2; weak D call: TRBD1 (6 bases). The CDR3 covers 17 residues. V was clipped by 1 base and J by 0 bases, with 12 bases between them. The germline V gene has CDR1 SGHDN and CDR2 FVKESK. The CDR3 loop reads CASSQAWGRANTGELFF. The CDR3 region has the DNA TGTGCCAGCAGCCAAGCCTGGGGGCGCGCGAACACCGGGGAGCTGTTTTTT.

The V gene is TRBV15, the J gene TRBJ2-7, with D unresolved. Germline-derived CDR1 and CDR2 are LNHNV and YYDKDF (reference sequence). V dropped 3 bases and J dropped 2 bases, with 14 bases sitting between them. This CDR3 region has 15 residues. The CDR3 region has the DNA TGTGCCACCAGCAGCCCAACGAAGCGCGCCTACGAGCAGTACTTC. It yields the protein CATSSPTKRAYEQYF.

This chain joins TRBV3-1 (or the pseudogene TRBV3-2) and TRBJ2-1; D is undetermined. From germline, CDR1 is LGHDT and CDR2 YNNKEL (reference sequence). Trimming cost V 1 base and J 8 bases, with 15 bases left between them. This CDR3 comprises 15 residues. CDR3 sequence: CASSQGGGTGYEQFF. CDR3 nucleotide sequence: TGTGCCAGCAGCCAAGGAGGCGGTACTGGCTATGAGCAGTTCTTC.

This clone came up a few times. The DNA of the CDR3 is TGTGCCAGCAGCCCAGCTAGAAACACCGGGGAGCTGTTTTTT. This gives the protein CASSPARNTGELFF. The rearrangement links TRBV7-9 to TRBJ2-2; D remains unclear. Between the trimmed V and J ends, which lost 5 bases and 2 bases, there was a span of 9 bases. Germline loops: CDR1 SEHNR, CDR2 FQNEAQ (reference sequence). The CDR3 is 14 residues long.

This clone turned up a few times. The V gene is TRBV10-3, the J gene TRBJ2-3; 9 bases map to TRBD2. Per germline, CDR1 ENHRY and CDR2 SYGVKD. CDR3 length: 14 amino acids. The V and J ends lost 6 bases and 3 bases, in that order; junction bases with no gene match: 4. The CDR3 region has the DNA TGTGCCATCAGCTTAGCGGGAGAGACAGATACGCAGTATTTT. Protein product: CAISLAGETDTQYF.

The J gene is TRBJ2-5, the V gene TRBV19; D possibly corresponds to TRBD2 (5 bases). V was trimmed by 4 bases and J by 7 bases, leaving 16 bases between them. This CDR3 region has 14 residues. Germline V gene lookup returns CDR1 LNHDA and CDR2 SQIVND (reference sequence). CDR3 protein: CASSSQGLRGTQYF. CDR3 DNA: TGTGCCAGTAGTAGCCAAGGGCTCCGGGGGACCCAGTACTTC.

The V and J genes are TRBV20-1 and TRBJ1-2, with 7 positions matching TRBD1. This CDR3 is built from 13 residues. Germline V CDR1 and CDR2: DFQATT, SNEGSKA (reference sequence). J lost 4 bases, V lost 3 bases, and 5 bases had no gene match. The CDR3 here is CSASEGAAYGYTF. DNA for the CDR3: TGCAGTGCTAGTGAGGGGGCGGCCTATGGCTACACCTTC.

The rearrangement links TRBV28 to TRBJ2-4; 8 nucleotides agree with TRBD1. The V gene's germline CDR1 is MDHEN and CDR2 SYDVKM. The CDR3 consists of 14 residues. Trimming at V came to 6 bases and at J to 8 bases, leaving 9 bases not matched to a gene. The CDR3 DNA reads as TGTGCCAGCAGGGACAGGGAGTGGGGGGACATTCAGTACTTC. Protein: CASRDREWGDIQYF.

V gene TRBV6-1 combines with J gene TRBJ2-3; 14 bases are shared with TRBD2. This CDR3 comprises 18 residues. Unmatched junction bases numbered 6, after V lost 4 bases and J lost 0 bases. Germline CDR1 MNHNS, CDR2 SASEGT. CDR3: CASSGGTSGGPSTDTQYF. For the CDR3, the DNA is TGTGCCAGCAGTGGCGGGACTAGCGGGGGTCCCAGCACAGATACGCAGTATTTT.

This clone was seen just once. The chain links TRBV5-1 to TRBJ2-6, with 9 nucleotides matching TRBD1. With 4 bases clipped from V and 3 bases from J, the junction kept 2 bases outside the gene matches. This CDR3 comprises 15 residues. Looked up from germline, CDR1 is SGHRS and CDR2 is YFSETQ. The CDR3 region is CASSGTGYGANVLTF. The CDR3 DNA follows: TGCGCCAGCAGCGGGACAGGGTATGGGGCCAACGTCCTGACTTTC.

The J gene is TRBJ2-3, the V gene TRBV6-6, with 9 positions matching TRBD2. CDR1 and CDR2 (germline): MNHNY, SVGAGI (reference sequence). With 7 bases clipped from V and 8 bases from J, the junction kept 13 bases outside the gene matches. This CDR3 comprises 15 residues. The CDR3 DNA sequence: TGTGCCAGCACCCCGTTGGTAGCGGGAGTGGTTACGCAGTATTTT. It codes for CASTPLVAGVVTQYF.

The rearrangement joins TRBV7-2 to TRBJ2-3; tentatively, D is TRBD2 (6 bases). Per germline, CDR1 SGHTA and CDR2 FQGNSA. The V end lost 5 bases, the J end lost 0 bases, and 9 bases lay between the germline ends. CDR3 length: 14 amino acids. The CDR3 is CASSPGLSTDTQYF. The CDR3 nucleotides read TGTGCCAGCAGCCCGGGACTGAGCACAGATACGCAGTATTTT.

The V gene is TRBV6-5, the J gene TRBJ2-7, with D possibly being TRBD1 (6 bases). CDR3 length equals 11 residues. V lost 11 bases, J lost 2 bases, and 10 bases lay in between. Germline V gene data show CDR1 as MNHEY and CDR2 as SVGAGI. CDR3 amino acids: CAGRTAYEQYF. The CDR3 DNA is TGTGCCGGACGGACAGCCTACGAGCAGTACTTC.